This T cell receptor beta chain was captured in a study of technical replicates of blood from a handful of donors. Assay: immunoSEQ multiplex PCR; the TCRdb copy retains only in-frame clones and omits some. Of tens of thousands of clones listed, nearly 98% are singletons. This CDR3 region has 14 residues. V dropped 2 bases and J dropped 5 bases, with 13 bases sitting between them. Looked up from germline, CDR1 is SGHKS and CDR2 is YYEKEE (reference sequence). The chain recombines TRBV5-5 with TRBJ2-5; D is undetermined. This clonotype originated in a human donor in good health. Input material: T cells isolated from PBMCs. The CDR3: CASSLRVPRETQYF. The CDR3 DNA sequence: TGTGCCAGCAGCTTACGGGTTCCTAGGGAGACCCAGTACTTC.